Included here is one T cell receptor beta chain sequence, with context. The antigen is undetermined. This record belongs to a study of T-cell memory formation after mild COVID-19. TCRdb used MiXCR to reprocess the 5' RACE reads, holding one entry per CDR3 protein. The sample yields 410,000 or so distinct CDR3 sequences, about a quarter seen once. Study-wide points: Mainly CM and EM harbored the contracting CD4+ clones; mainly EMRA harbored the CD8+ ones.

The specimen was PBMCs or a T cell subset sorted from them (not recorded which). The receptor's source is an adult woman who had mild COVID-19 (a few samples of this study predate the infection). Cell type and time point are not known.

The CDR3 DNA follows: TGTGCCTGGGGGGGCAGGGTGCATGGCTACACCTTC. Its protein product is CAWGGRVHGYTF. The chain is built from TRBV30 and TRBJ1-2; tentatively, D is TRBD1 (6 bases). The CDR3 covers 12 residues. Germline loops: CDR1 GTSNPN, CDR2 SVGIG (reference sequence). Trimming cost V 5 bases and J 6 bases, with 13 bases left between them.